This T cell receptor beta chain came from a study of cytomegalovirus exposure and HLA in healthy donors. At the level of the study: Early released data had tens of millions of unique TCRs, all coming from HLA-typed donors. Across about 400 genotyped donors, approximately 80% landed in the Caucasian-associated ancestry cluster.

Regarding the study as a whole: One cluster of highly shared sequence variants probably arose as a sequencing artifact.

PCR employed 60 Vbeta and 13 Jbeta primers. Authors' processing steps: The authors later counted some 76 million unique TCR beta chains, 9 million to 14 million of them shared. Measured with immunoSEQ multiplex PCR; TCRdb has only the in-frame clones, and not every one. V and J calls and clone size are given by that table; D and trimming were obtained from the DNA. Among about 120,000 clones listed, around 76% were seen once. On this clone itself: As yet, its antigen is unknown.

The CDR3 loop spans 15 amino acids. CDR1 is SNHLY and CDR2 is FYNNEI in the germline V gene. Trimming cost V 2 bases and J 0 bases, with 11 bases left between them. The V and J genes are TRBV2 and TRBJ2-7; D not resolved. The origin of this receptor is a woman aged 40 to 55 in good health and CMV-seropositive. Sample: PBMCs. DNA of the CDR3: TGTGCCAGCAGTGAACTGGGCCCGAGCTCCTACGAGCAGTACTTC. This gives the protein CASSELGPSSYEQYF. Full variable domain (missing parts from reference TRBV2 and TRBJ2-7): EPEVTQTPSHQVTQMGQEVILRCVPISNHLYFYWYRQILGQKVEFLVSFYNNEISEKSEIFDDQFSVERPDGSNFTLKIRSTKLEDSAMYFCASSELGPSSYEQYFGPGTRLTVT.